These T cell receptor beta chains were read from a single sample in a study of T cell changes during pregnancy in multiple sclerosis. Method: immunoSEQ multiplex PCR; TCRdb's copy keeps in-frame clones and lacks some. The data show about 51,000 clones, 85% to 95% seen once. This specimen was CD4+ T cells from peripheral blood mononuclear cells, taken in the second trimester of pregnancy. The receptors shown here come from a female donor with multiple sclerosis, enrolled in a pregnancy study. The CDR3 runs from the conserved cysteine through the conserved F or W. D genes are given only for firm matches. Rows may omit the clone size; those that give it use once, few, many or a size class.

d_gene,v_gene,abundance,j_gene,CDR3aa,CDR3nt
-,TRBV7-3,-,TRBJ2-3,CASSLLPLRTVFTDTQYF,TGTGCCAGCAGCTTACTACCCCTTAGGACAGTTTTCACAGATACGCAGTATTTT
TRBD1,TRBV7-3,-,TRBJ2-5,CASSLDRGRQETQYF,TGTGCCAGCAGCTTGGACAGGGGGCGTCAGGAGACCCAGTACTTC
-,TRBV10-3,-,TRBJ1-1,CAISAIHGSAPDTEAFF,TGTGCCATCAGTGCAATACACGGGAGTGCTCCCGACACTGAAGCTTTCTTT
-,TRBV9,-,TRBJ2-1,CATSGASSYNEQFF,TGTGCCACCAGCGGCGCGAGCTCCTACAATGAGCAGTTCTTC
-,TRBV19,-,TRBJ1-1,CASSMGSGLGTEAFF,TGTGCCAGTAGTATGGGTTCAGGGTTGGGCACTGAAGCTTTCTTT
-,TRBV21-1,once,TRBJ1-3,CASSRTDSGNTIYF,TGTGCCAGCAGCAGGACAGACTCTGGAAACACCATATATTTT
-,TRBV4-3,-,TRBJ2-7,CASSQVGGSYEQYF,TGCGCCAGCAGCCAAGTTGGAGGCTCCTACGAGCAGTACTTC
-,TRBV6-5,-,TRBJ1-1,CASSYGLGAFF,TGTGCCAGCAGTTACGGGCTGGGAGCTTTCTTT
-,TRBV19,-,TRBJ1-2,CASSEAGWGYTF,TGTGCCAGTAGTGAGGCAGGGTGGGGCTACACCTTC
TRBD2,TRBV6-4,-,TRBJ2-3,CASSDSGGDADTQYF,TGTGCCAGCAGCGATAGCGGGGGCGATGCAGATACGCAGTATTTT
-,TRBV11-1,-,TRBJ2-7,CASSLDRPSYEQYF,TGTGCCAGCAGCTTAGACAGGCCCTCCTACGAGCAGTACTTC
-,TRBV21-1,-,TRBJ1-6,CASREEIATHHNSPLHF,TGTGCCAGCAGGGAAGAGATAGCTACACATCATAATTCACCCCTCCACTTT
-,TRBV7-3,-,TRBJ2-2,CASSLLSRGVGGELFF,TGTGCCAGCAGCTTATTGAGCAGGGGCGTAGGCGGGGAGCTGTTTTTT
-,TRBV19,-,TRBJ1-2,CASSRASNYGYTF,TGTGCCAGTAGTAGAGCTTCAAACTATGGCTACACCTTC
TRBD2,TRBV6-1,-,TRBJ2-3,CASSVAGGTDTQYF,TGTGCCAGCAGTGTTGCGGGGGGAACAGATACGCAGTATTTT
-,TRBV5-6,-,TRBJ2-5,CASSRSAGEGETQYF,TGTGCCAGCAGCCGCTCGGCAGGGGAGGGAGAGACCCAGTACTTC
-,TRBV5-1,-,TRBJ1-6,CASSLDDSSYNSPLHF,TGCGCCAGCAGCTTGGACGATAGCTCCTATAATTCACCCCTCCACTTT
-,TRBV6-1,-,TRBJ1-6,CASSTGAPLHF,TGTGCCAGCAGTACGGGAGCACCCCTCCACTTT
-,TRBV13,-,TRBJ1-2,CASSLATINYGYTF,TGTGCCAGCAGCCTAGCTACGATTAACTATGGCTACACCTTC
-,TRBV11-2,-,TRBJ2-7,CASSGHRVGYYEQYF,TGTGCCAGCAGCGGTCACAGAGTTGGGTACTACGAGCAGTACTTC
-,TRBV19,-,TRBJ2-7,CASSIGGGVYEQYF,TGTGCCAGTAGTATTGGAGGGGGGGTGTACGAGCAGTACTTC
TRBD1,TRBV11-2,many,TRBJ2-1,CASSPRTGSGEQFF,TGTGCCAGCAGCCCAAGGACAGGGTCAGGTGAGCAGTTCTTC
-,TRBV9,-,TRBJ1-3,CASSVAGGGGNTIYF,TGTGCCAGCAGCGTAGCTGGGGGGGGTGGAAACACCATATATTTT
-,TRBV5-5,-,TRBJ2-2,CASSLPGTYTGELFF,TGTGCCAGCAGTCTTCCCGGGACATACACCGGGGAGCTGTTTTTT
TRBD2,TRBV5-6,few,TRBJ2-1,CASVSGGAYNEQFF,TGTGCCAGCGTTAGCGGGGGGGCCTACAATGAGCAGTTCTTC
TRBD2,TRBV5-6,-,TRBJ2-7,CASSRGRGGHEQYF,TGTGCCAGCAGCCGAGGGAGGGGCGGTCACGAGCAGTACTTC
TRBD1,TRBV2,-,TRBJ1-5,CASSERGGAGGGRGNQPQHF,TGTGCCAGCAGTGAACGAGGGGGGGCAGGGGGCGGTAGAGGAAATCAGCCCCAGCATTTT
TRBD2,TRBV7-8,-,TRBJ2-7,CASSLTATSGAYEQYF,TGTGCCAGCAGCTTAACAGCGACTAGCGGGGCCTACGAGCAGTACTTC
-,TRBV5-8,-,TRBJ1-5,CASSLRVSHQPQHF,TGTGCCAGCAGCTTGCGGGTCAGCCATCAGCCCCAGCATTTT
-,TRBV19,once,TRBJ1-4,CASSAISATNEKLFF,TGTGCCAGTAGTGCTATTTCTGCAACTAATGAAAAACTGTTTTTT
-,TRBV5-1,-,TRBJ2-1,CASSLLTDEQFF,TGCGCCAGCAGCTTACTAACCGATGAGCAGTTCTTC
TRBD2,TRBV5-1,-,TRBJ2-1,CASRPSGGSAYNEQFF,TGCGCCAGCAGACCTAGCGGGGGGTCCGCATACAATGAGCAGTTCTTC
TRBD1,TRBV19,-,TRBJ2-5,CASSMNRGRQETQYF,TGTGCCAGTAGTATGAACAGGGGGCGTCAAGAGACCCAGTACTTC
-,TRBV6-1,-,TRBJ1-2,CASSNSYGYTF,TGTGCCAGCAGCAATAGCTATGGCTACACCTTC
-,TRBV4-2,few,TRBJ1-1,CASSQVHRQSTEAFF,TGTGCCAGCAGCCAAGTTCACCGACAATCTACTGAAGCTTTCTTT
TRBD1,TRBV6-4,-,TRBJ2-5,CASSDPPPRDRGRKGQYF,TGTGCCAGCAGTGACCCTCCTCCCCGGGACAGGGGGCGAAAGGGCCAGTACTTC
-,TRBV30,-,TRBJ2-7,CAWSRLRQVDYEQYF,TGTGCCTGGAGTCGGTTAAGACAGGTAGACTACGAGCAGTACTTC
-,TRBV19,-,TRBJ2-7,CASSRGRNSYEQYF,TGTGCCAGTTCTCGGGGGAGGAACTCCTACGAGCAGTACTTC
TRBD2,TRBV2,-,TRBJ2-4,CAGGTSGGALAKNIQYF,TGTGCCGGAGGGACTAGCGGGGGGGCCCTAGCCAAAAACATTCAGTACTTC